Presented here are 19 T cell receptor beta chains from one specimen sequenced in a study of blood T cell repertoires in COVID-19. Measured with immunoSEQ multiplex PCR; TCRdb has only the in-frame clones, and not every one. Of tens of thousands of clones listed, approximately 80% are singletons. What was sequenced was peripheral blood. The source is a man aged 45 to 65 with acute or convalescent COVID-19.

This clone has only one observation. This chain joins TRBV19 and TRBJ2-1; no clear D. V lost 10 bases and J 9 bases, leaving 13 bases between the germline ends. The CDR3 runs to 11 residues. Per the germline V gene, CDR1 is LNHDA and CDR2 is SQIVND (reference sequence). Here the CDR3 reads CATEQRAEQFF. CDR3 sequence (DNA): TGTGCCACAGAGCAGCGCGCTGAGCAGTTCTTC. The full variable domain, completed using reference TRBV19 and TRBJ2-1, is DGGITQSPKYLFRKEGQNVTLSCEQNLNHDAMYWYRQDPGQGLRLIYYSQIVNDFQKGDIAEGYSVSREKKESFPLTVTSAQKNPTAFYLCATEQRAEQFFGPGTRLTVL.

The CDR3 protein is CASSKLIGGRTGAQPQHF. In DNA form, the CDR3 reads TGTGCCAGCAGCAAATTAATTGGGGGCCGGACAGGGGCTCAGCCCCAGCATTTT. The chain employs TRBV21-1 and TRBJ1-5; the D call of TRBD1 is as the table states it, not checked on the DNA. TRBV21-1 is deemed a pseudogene. CDR3 length: 18 residues.

This clone was seen only a few times. This chain links TRBV3-1 (or the pseudogene TRBV3-2) with TRBJ1-6; possibly TRBD1 for D (6 bases). Trimming pared 0 bases from V and 11 bases from J, leaving 11 bases between. The CDR3 length is 14 residues. The germline gives CDR1 LGHDT, CDR2 YNNKEL (reference sequence). The CDR3 bases are TGTGCCAGCAGCCAAGAGAGGACAGTTACACCCCTCCACTTT. It codes for CASSQERTVTPLHF.

This chain links TRBV19 with TRBJ2-1; 7 bases line up with TRBD2. This CDR3 contains 15 residues. Germline CDR1 and CDR2: LNHDA and SQIVND (reference sequence). Trimming cost V 5 bases and J 5 bases; bases outside gene matches: 9. As DNA, the CDR3 is TGTGCCAGTAGTCCGGGGAGGGCCCCTAACAATGAGCAGTTCTTC. This gives the protein CASSPGRAPNNEQFF.

This chain uses TRBV21-1 with TRBJ2-3; no DNA check was done on the table's D call, TRBD2. TRBV21-1 is reported as a pseudogene. There are 17 residues in the CDR3. The chain's CDR3 is CASSKLVRGRWTDTQYF. CDR3 coding DNA: TGTGCCAGCAGCAAATTGGTGCGGGGCCGGTGGACAGATACGCAGTATTTT.

The chain employs TRBV9 and TRBJ1-1; 7 bases are a match to TRBD1. Germline CDR1 is SGDLS and CDR2 is YYNGEE. The CDR3 is made up of 15 amino acids. Trimming cost V 3 bases and J 3 bases; bases outside gene matches: 8. The CDR3 here is CASSATGDQDTEAFF. The CDR3, as DNA: TGTGCCAGCAGCGCTACAGGGGATCAGGACACTGAAGCTTTCTTT.

This clone was seen only a few times. The rearrangement joins TRBV15 to TRBJ2-3; the match to TRBD2 covers 11 bases. The germline V gene has CDR1 LNHNV and CDR2 YYDKDF (reference sequence). V lost 5 bases to trimming and J lost 2 bases; unmatched junction nucleotides: 3. The CDR3 runs 15 residues. CDR3 coding DNA: TGTGCCACCAGCCGACTAGCGGGGAACACAGATACGCAGTATTTT. Translated: CATSRLAGNTDTQYF.

The genes are TRBV6-5 and TRBJ2-7, with TRBD1 matching 9 bases. V shed 6 bases, J shed 3 bases, and the junction held 6 bases outside the gene matches. CDR1 and CDR2 from the germline V gene are MNHEY and SVGAGI. The CDR3 length is 14 residues. The CDR3 nucleotides are TGTGCCAGCAGGAAGGGACAGGGTCTCTACGAGCAGTACTTC. Amino acid sequence: CASRKGQGLYEQYF.

The chain links TRBV11-3 to TRBJ1-1; 7 nucleotides match TRBD1. Germline lookup yields CDR1 SGHNT and CDR2 YENEEA. The CDR3 extends over 14 amino acids. Losses at the gene ends were 5 bases for V and 3 bases for J; bases not matched to a gene: 6. The CDR3 sequence: CASSLQGLDTEAFF. As DNA, the CDR3 is TGTGCCAGCAGCCTACAGGGGCTGGACACTGAAGCTTTCTTT.

The genes are TRBV5-1 and TRBJ2-3, with 14 bases that match TRBD2. The CDR3 is 19 residues long. Germline loops: CDR1 SGHRS, CDR2 YFSETQ. The ends lost 4 bases at V and 0 bases at J; junction bases unmatched: 10. The CDR3 here is CASSPSSGLAGASTDTQYF. The CDR3 nucleotides read TGCGCCAGCAGCCCGTCGTCGGGACTAGCGGGAGCCAGCACAGATACGCAGTATTTT.

The gene calls are TRBV18 and TRBJ1-6, with D possibly being TRBD1 (6 bases). This CDR3 region has 14 residues. Germline V gene lookup returns CDR1 KGHSH and CDR2 LQKENI. V was cut by 2 bases and J by 9 bases, with 11 bases left in between. The CDR3 bases are TGTGCCAGCTCACCAGTGGCGACAGGTTCACCCCTCCACTTT. It is translated as CASSPVATGSPLHF.

The chain links TRBV12-3 or TRBV12-4 to TRBJ2-1, with TRBD2 matching 8 bases. The trim removed 6 bases at V and 6 bases at J, leaving 4 bases unmatched. This CDR3 contains 13 residues. CDR3 nucleotide sequence: TGTGCCAGCAGGTCCGGGACTAGCAATGAGCAGTTCTTC. It is translated as CASRSGTSNEQFF.

The V call is TRBV27, the J call TRBJ2-7, with D maybe TRBD2 (5 bases). V was trimmed by 3 bases and J by 3 bases, leaving 21 bases between them. The CDR3 length is 17 residues. Germline V CDR1 and CDR2: MNHEY, SMNVEV (reference sequence). The CDR3 coding sequence is TGTGCCAGCAGTTTCCCCCCTGGACTTGCCCCCCTCTACGAGCAGTACTTC. As protein: CASSFPPGLAPLYEQYF.

The chain is built from TRBV19 and TRBJ1-5, with D uncertain. Germline lookup yields CDR1 LNHDA and CDR2 SQIVND (reference sequence). V was trimmed by 3 bases and J by 0 bases, leaving 6 bases between them. The CDR3 totals 14 residues. CDR3 protein: CASSIAVSNQPQHF. CDR3 bases: TGTGCCAGTAGTATCGCAGTTAGCAATCAGCCCCAGCATTTT. The whole variable domain, remainder taken from reference TRBV19 and TRBJ1-5, is DGGITQSPKYLFRKEGQNVTLSCEQNLNHDAMYWYRQDPGQGLRLIYYSQIVNDFQKGDIAEGYSVSREKKESFPLTVTSAQKNPTAFYLCASSIAVSNQPQHFGDGTRLSIL.

This clone has a single count. The rearrangement uses TRBV5-5 and TRBJ2-7; 12 positions match TRBD2. The CDR3 is 15 amino acids. The junction had 7 bases not matched to a gene; V was cut back by 4 bases and J by 5 bases. Germline V lookup: CDR1 SGHKS, CDR2 YYEKEE (reference sequence). CDR3 in amino acids: CASSPLAGGSHEQYF. CDR3 bases: TGTGCCAGCAGCCCTCTAGCGGGAGGGTCCCACGAGCAGTACTTC.

This chain connects TRBV12-5 to TRBJ2-7; the D is unclear. CDR3 length equals 11 residues. CDR1 and CDR2 (germline): LGHNT, FRNRAP. The ends were cut back, 4 bases at V and 3 bases at J, with 4 bases in the middle. The CDR3 reads CASGYNYEQYF. The CDR3, as DNA: TGTGCTAGTGGTTACAACTACGAGCAGTACTTC.

The chain employs TRBV7-2 and TRBJ1-1; no definite D call. This CDR3 has 16 residues. V was trimmed by 4 bases and J by 2 bases, leaving 17 bases between them. CDR1 SGHTA and CDR2 FQGNSA come from the germline V gene. The CDR3 coding sequence is TGTGCCAGCAGCTCATATTTGGGAGCAGCCAACACTGAAGCTTTCTTT. Translated, it gives CASSSYLGAANTEAFF.

The V and J genes are TRBV3-1 (or the pseudogene TRBV3-2) and TRBJ1-2; no clear D gene. The germline gives CDR1 LGHDT, CDR2 YNNKEL (reference sequence). V gave up 0 bases and J gave up 2 bases, with 7 bases separating them. The CDR3 extends over 14 amino acids. CDR3 in amino acids: CASSQDLGNYGYTF. In DNA, the CDR3 is TGTGCCAGCAGCCAAGATCTCGGGAACTATGGCTACACCTTC.

This clone appeared a few times. The chain joins TRBV24-1 to TRBJ1-2; 7 nucleotides match TRBD1. The junction had 10 bases not matched to a gene; V was cut back by 4 bases and J by 0 bases. CDR3 size: 17 residues. Germline lookup yields CDR1 KGHDR and CDR2 SFDVKD. The CDR3 spells CATSDGTEYAPNYGYTF. The DNA for the CDR3 is TGTGCCACCAGTGACGGGACAGAGTACGCGCCTAACTATGGCTACACCTTC.